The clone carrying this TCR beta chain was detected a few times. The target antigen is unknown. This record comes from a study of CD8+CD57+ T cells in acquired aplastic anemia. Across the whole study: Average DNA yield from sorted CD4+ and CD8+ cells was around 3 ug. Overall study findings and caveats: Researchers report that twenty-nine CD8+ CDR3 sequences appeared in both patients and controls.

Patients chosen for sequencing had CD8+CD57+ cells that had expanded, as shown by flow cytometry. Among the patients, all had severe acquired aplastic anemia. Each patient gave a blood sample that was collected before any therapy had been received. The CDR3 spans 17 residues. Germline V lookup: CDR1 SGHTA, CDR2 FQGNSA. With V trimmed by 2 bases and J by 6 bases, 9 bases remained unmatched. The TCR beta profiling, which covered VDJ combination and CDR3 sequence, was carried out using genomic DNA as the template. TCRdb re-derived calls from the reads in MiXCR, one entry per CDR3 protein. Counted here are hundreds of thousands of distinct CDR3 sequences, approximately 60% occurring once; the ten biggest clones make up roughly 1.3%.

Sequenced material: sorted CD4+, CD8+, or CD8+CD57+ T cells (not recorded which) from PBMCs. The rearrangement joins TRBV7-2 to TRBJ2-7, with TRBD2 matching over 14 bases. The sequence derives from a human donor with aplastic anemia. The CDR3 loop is CASSLLVPGTSGSEQYF. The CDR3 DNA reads TGTGCCAGCAGCTTATTAGTGCCCGGGACTAGCGGGAGCGAGCAGTACTTC.